The 11 T cell receptor beta chains listed next were all sequenced from one sample in a study of neoadjuvant anti-PD-1 for oral cavity cancer. Sequenced by immunoSEQ multiplex PCR; TCRdb stores in-frame clones only, minus some. The sample includes approximately 37,000 clones, more than 75% of them seen just once. The sample in question was PBMCs, obtained before nivolumab (anti-PD-1) treatment. These TCRs come from a person aged 35 to 85 with oral cavity squamous cell carcinoma.

The V call is TRBV7-9, the J call TRBJ2-7, with a tentative D call TRBD1 (5 bases). V was clipped by 7 bases and J by 6 bases, with 16 bases between them. CDR1 SEHNR and CDR2 FQNEAQ come from the germline V gene (reference sequence). This CDR3 is 13 amino acids long. CDR3 sequence: CASTMVGQGEQYF. For the CDR3, the DNA is TGTGCCAGCACCATGGTGGGTCAGGGCGAGCAGTACTTC.

This rearrangement joins TRBV5-6 to TRBJ2-7; D remains ambiguous. Per germline, CDR1 SGHDT and CDR2 YYEEEE. The CDR3 has 13 residues. Trimming left V 4 bases short and J 6 bases short, with 14 bases between. CDR3 DNA: TGTGCCAGCAGCGCCCACCTAGTTCCCGAGCAGTACTTC. Translating it yields CASSAHLVPEQYF.

This chain uses TRBV10-1 with TRBJ2-1; D is undetermined. From germline, CDR1 is WNHNN and CDR2 SYGVQD (reference sequence). V was shortened by 4 bases and J by 9 bases, with 10 bases between the two germline ends. This CDR3 region has 12 residues. This chain's CDR3 is CASSVLSGEQFF. The CDR3 nucleotides read TGCGCCAGCAGTGTTTTAAGTGGTGAGCAGTTCTTC.

The chain recombines TRBV7-2 with TRBJ2-5; TRBD1 matches at 8 bases. V shed 3 bases and J 5 bases; nucleotides not matched to a gene: 2. The germline V gene encodes CDR1 SGHTA and CDR2 FQGNSA. The CDR3 contains 13 residues. DNA of the CDR3: TGTGCCAGCAGCTTGCAGGGGGCTGAGACCCAGTACTTC. It codes for CASSLQGAETQYF.

The gene calls are TRBV4-1 and TRBJ2-5, with TRBD2 identical over 9 bases. The germline gives CDR1 MGHRA, CDR2 YSYEKL. Trimming took 0 bases from V and 3 from J; bases not matched to a gene: 5. CDR3 size: 16 residues. The CDR3 loop reads CASSQEHVAGEETQYF. The CDR3 DNA follows: TGCGCCAGCAGCCAAGAACACGTAGCGGGGGAAGAGACCCAGTACTTC.

This clone rates as medium-sized. The chain recombines TRBV7-9 with TRBJ2-4; TRBD1 matches at 10 bases. Germline loops: CDR1 SEHNR, CDR2 FQNEAQ (reference sequence). After removal of 5 bases from V and 10 bases from J, the junction contained 11 bases not matched to a gene. The CDR3 consists of 15 residues. Here the CDR3 DNA reads TGTGCCAGCAGCCCCGAGACAGGGGGCTCAGGGATTCAGTACTTC. The encoded protein is CASSPETGGSGIQYF.

The chain joins TRBV4-3 to TRBJ2-1; D uncertain. The germline V and J ends were trimmed by 0 bases and 4 bases, with 10 bases remaining between them. The CDR3 length is 15 residues. Germline-derived CDR1 and CDR2 are LGHNA and YSLEER. The CDR3 DNA follows: TGCGCCAGCAGCCAAGATGGAACAGCATACAATGAGCAGTTCTTC. The encoded protein is CASSQDGTAYNEQFF.

This chain links TRBV7-2 with TRBJ2-7; 9 positions match TRBD2. J was trimmed by 5 bases and V by 5 bases; bases with no gene match: 7. The CDR3 has 14 amino acids. Germline assignment: CDR1 SGHTA and CDR2 FQGNSA. The CDR3 DNA reads as TGTGCCAGCAGCCTCCAGCGGGGGGCCGACGAGCAGTACTTC. Its protein product is CASSLQRGADEQYF.

CDR3 sequence: CASSKREGTSFPYEQYF. The CDR3 bases are TGTGCCAGCAGCAAACGGGAGGGGACTAGTTTCCCCTACGAGCAGTACTTC. V gene TRBV21-1 combines with J gene TRBJ2-7; no DNA check was done on the table's D call, TRBD2. TRBV21-1 is an annotated pseudogene. There are 17 residues in the CDR3.

CDR3 residues: CASSLEGLPNQPQHF. The DNA for the CDR3 is TGTGCCAGCAGCTTAGAAGGCCTTCCTAATCAGCCCCAGCATTTT. This sequence joins TRBV7-2 and TRBJ1-5, with D uncertain. CDR3 size: 15 residues. Trimming took off 1 base at V and 4 bases at J, with 11 bases between the two ends. Per the germline V gene, CDR1 is SGHTA and CDR2 is FQGNSA.

The CDR3: CASRGWTSGGATQRTGELFF. The CDR3 region has the DNA TGTGCCAGTAGAGGCTGGACTAGCGGGGGGGCTACCCAACGCACCGGGGAGCTGTTTTTT. The rearrangement uses TRBV19 and TRBJ2-2; 15 bases line up with TRBD2. Germline V lookup: CDR1 LNHDA, CDR2 SQIVND (reference sequence). The V segment lost 6 bases and the J segment 4 bases; nucleotides outside the gene matches: 15. The CDR3 spans 20 residues.